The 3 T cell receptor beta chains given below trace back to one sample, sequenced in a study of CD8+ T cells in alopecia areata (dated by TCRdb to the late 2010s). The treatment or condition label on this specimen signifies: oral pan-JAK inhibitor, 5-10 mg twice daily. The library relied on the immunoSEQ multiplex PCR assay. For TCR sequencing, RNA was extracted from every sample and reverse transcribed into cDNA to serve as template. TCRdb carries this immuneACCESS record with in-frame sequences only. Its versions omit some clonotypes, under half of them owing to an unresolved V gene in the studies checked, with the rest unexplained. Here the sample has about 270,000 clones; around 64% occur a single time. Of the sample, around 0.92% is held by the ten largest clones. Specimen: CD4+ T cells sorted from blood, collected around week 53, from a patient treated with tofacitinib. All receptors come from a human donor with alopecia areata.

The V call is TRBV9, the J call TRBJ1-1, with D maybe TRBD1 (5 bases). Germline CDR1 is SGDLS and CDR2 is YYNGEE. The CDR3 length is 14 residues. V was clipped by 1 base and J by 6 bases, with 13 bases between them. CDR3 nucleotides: TGTGCCAGCAGCGTAAGGCAGGGCTTAGCTGAAGCTTTCTTT. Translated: CASSVRQGLAEAFF.

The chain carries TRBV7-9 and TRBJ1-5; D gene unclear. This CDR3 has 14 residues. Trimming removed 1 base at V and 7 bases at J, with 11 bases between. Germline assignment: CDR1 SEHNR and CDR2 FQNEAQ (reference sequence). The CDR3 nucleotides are TGTGCCAGCAGCTTAGAAGGGATTCGGCAGCCCCAGCATTTT. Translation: CASSLEGIRQPQHF.

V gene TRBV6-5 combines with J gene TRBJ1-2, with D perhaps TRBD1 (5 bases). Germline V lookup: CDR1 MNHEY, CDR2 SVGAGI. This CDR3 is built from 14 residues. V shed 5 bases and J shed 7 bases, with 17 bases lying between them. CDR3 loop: CASSTPAGMGGYTF. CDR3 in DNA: TGTGCCAGCAGTACCCCCGCAGGGATGGGTGGCTACACCTTC.